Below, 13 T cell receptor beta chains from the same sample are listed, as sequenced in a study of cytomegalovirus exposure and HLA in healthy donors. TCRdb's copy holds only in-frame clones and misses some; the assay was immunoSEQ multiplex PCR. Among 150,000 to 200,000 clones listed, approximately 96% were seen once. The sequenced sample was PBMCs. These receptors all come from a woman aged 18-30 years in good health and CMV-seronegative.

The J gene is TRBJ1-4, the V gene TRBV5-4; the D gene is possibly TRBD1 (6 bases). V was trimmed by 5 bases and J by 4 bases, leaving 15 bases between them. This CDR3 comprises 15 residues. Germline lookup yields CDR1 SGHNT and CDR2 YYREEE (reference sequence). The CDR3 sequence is CASSTGWANNEKLFF. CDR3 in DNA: TGTGCCAGCAGTACAGGGTGGGCCAATAATGAAAAACTGTTTTTT.

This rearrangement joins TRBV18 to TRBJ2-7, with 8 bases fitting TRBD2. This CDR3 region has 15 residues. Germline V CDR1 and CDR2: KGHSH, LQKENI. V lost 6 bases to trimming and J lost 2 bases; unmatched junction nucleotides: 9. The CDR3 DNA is TGTGCCAGCTCCGGGGGGGCTAGCGCGACCTACGAGCAGTACTTC. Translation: CASSGGASATYEQYF.

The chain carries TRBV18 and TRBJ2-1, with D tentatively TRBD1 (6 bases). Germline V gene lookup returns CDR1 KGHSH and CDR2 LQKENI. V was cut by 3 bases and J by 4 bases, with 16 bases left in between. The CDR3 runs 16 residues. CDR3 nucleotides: TGTGCCAGCTCACCGCTGGACAGCGAATCTTACAATGAGCAGTTCTTC. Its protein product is CASSPLDSESYNEQFF. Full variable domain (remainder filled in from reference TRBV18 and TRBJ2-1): NAGVMQNPRHLVRRRGQEARLRCSPMKGHSHVYWYRQLPEEGLKFMVYLQKENIIDESGMPKERFSAEFPKEGPSILRIQQVVRGDSAAYFCASSPLDSESYNEQFFGPGTRLTVL.

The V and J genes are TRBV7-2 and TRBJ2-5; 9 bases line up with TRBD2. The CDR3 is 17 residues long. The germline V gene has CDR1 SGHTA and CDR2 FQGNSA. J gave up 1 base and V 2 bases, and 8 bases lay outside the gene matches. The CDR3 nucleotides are TGTGCCAGCAGCTTAAACCGGGGCGGGGGGGTCCAAGAGACCCAGTACTTC. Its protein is CASSLNRGGGVQETQYF.

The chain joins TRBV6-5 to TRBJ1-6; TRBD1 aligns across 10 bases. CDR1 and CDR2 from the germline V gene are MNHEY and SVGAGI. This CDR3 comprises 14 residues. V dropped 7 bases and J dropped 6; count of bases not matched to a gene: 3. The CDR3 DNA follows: TGTGCCAGCAAAAGGGACAGGGGTAATTCACCCCTCCACTTT. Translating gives CASKRDRGNSPLHF.

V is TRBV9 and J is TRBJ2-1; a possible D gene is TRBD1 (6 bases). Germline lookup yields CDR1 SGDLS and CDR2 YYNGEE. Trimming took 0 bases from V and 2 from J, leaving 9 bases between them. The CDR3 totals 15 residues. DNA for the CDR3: TGTGCCAGCAGCGTAGCCGGGACAACCTACAATGAGCAGTTCTTC. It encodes CASSVAGTTYNEQFF.

The CDR3 DNA sequence: TGTGCCAGCAGCCGCGGCGGGGGCTACACCTTC. As protein: CASSRGGGYTF. The chain combines TRBV7-9 with TRBJ1-2; D call uncertain. Germline CDR1 reads SEHNR; CDR2 reads FQNEAQ (reference sequence). The CDR3 runs to 11 residues. Between the trimmed V and J ends, which lost 5 bases and 8 bases, there was a span of 9 bases.

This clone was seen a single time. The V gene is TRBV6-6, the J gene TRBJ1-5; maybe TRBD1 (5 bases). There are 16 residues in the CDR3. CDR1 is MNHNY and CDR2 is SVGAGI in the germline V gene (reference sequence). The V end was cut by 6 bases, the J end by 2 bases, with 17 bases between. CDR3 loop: CASRPDLFRGNQPQHF. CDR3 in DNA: TGTGCCAGCAGACCAGATCTTTTCAGGGGCAATCAGCCCCAGCATTTT.

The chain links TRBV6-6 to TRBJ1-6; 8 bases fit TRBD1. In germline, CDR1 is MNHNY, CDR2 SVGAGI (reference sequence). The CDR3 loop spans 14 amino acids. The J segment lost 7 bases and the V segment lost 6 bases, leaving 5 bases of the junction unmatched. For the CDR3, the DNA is TGTGCCAGCAGCTCGACAGGGGACAATTCACCCCTCCACTTT. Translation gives CASSSTGDNSPLHF.

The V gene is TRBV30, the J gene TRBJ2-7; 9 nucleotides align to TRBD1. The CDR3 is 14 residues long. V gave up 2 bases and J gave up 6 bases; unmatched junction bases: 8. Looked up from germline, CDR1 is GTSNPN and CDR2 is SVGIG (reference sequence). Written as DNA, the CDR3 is TGTGCCTGGAGTACGGGACAGGGTTCACTCGAGCAGTACTTC. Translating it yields CAWSTGQGSLEQYF. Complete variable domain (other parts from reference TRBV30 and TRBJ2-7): SQTIHQWPATLVQPVGSPLSLECTVEGTSNPNLYWYRQAAGRGLQLLFYSVGIGQISSEVPQNLSASRPQDRQFILSSKKLLLSDSGFYLCAWSTGQGSLEQYFGPGTRLTVT.

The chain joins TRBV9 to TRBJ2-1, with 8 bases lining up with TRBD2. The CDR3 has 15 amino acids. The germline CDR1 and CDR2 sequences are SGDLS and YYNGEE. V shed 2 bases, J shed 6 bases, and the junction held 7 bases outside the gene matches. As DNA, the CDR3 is TGTGCCAGCAGCGTCGGGGGGGCCTTCAGCAATGAGCAGTTCTTC. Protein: CASSVGGAFSNEQFF.

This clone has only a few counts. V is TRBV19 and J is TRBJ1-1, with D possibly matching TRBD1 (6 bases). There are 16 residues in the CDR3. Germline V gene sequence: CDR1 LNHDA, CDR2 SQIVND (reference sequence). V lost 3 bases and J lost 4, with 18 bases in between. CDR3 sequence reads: CASSMKGEKGFTEAFF. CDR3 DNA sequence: TGTGCCAGTAGTATGAAGGGGGAGAAGGGATTCACTGAAGCTTTCTTT.

The CDR3 sequence: CASSQSGASGGVRDTQYF. CDR3 coding DNA: TGCGCCAGCAGTCAAAGCGGCGCGAGCGGGGGGGTCAGGGATACGCAGTATTTT. The chain combines TRBV4-3 with TRBJ2-3, with 10 bases fitting TRBD2. Germline assignment: CDR1 LGHNA and CDR2 YSLEER. There are 18 residues in the CDR3. After removal of 6 bases from V and 6 bases from J, the junction contained 18 bases not matched to a gene.